A selection of T cell receptor beta chains follows, all from one sample in a study of blood T cell repertoires in COVID-19. Only in-frame clones appear in the TCRdb table, and some are missing; sequencing was by immunoSEQ multiplex PCR. The sample shows 300,000 to 350,000 clones, 90% of them seen only once. The sample was peripheral blood. These receptors were taken from a woman aged 40-49 years with COVID-19, enrolled during active disease. CDR3s include the opening cysteine and the closing phenylalanine or tryptophan. The D gene is left open where the match is weak. Expanded clones are given a class, and other clones once, few, many or no size at all.

13	-	-	TRBV18	TRBJ2-5	TGTGCCAGCTCACCTCCGGGTTCAGAGACCCAGTACTTC	CASSPPGSETQYF
14	TRBD2	-	TRBV19	TRBJ2-1	TGTGCCAGTAGTATAGGGGCGGGGGGGAAAGAGCAGTTCTTC	CASSIGAGGKEQFF
15	TRBD1	-	TRBV6-5	TRBJ1-1	TGTGCCAGCAGGGACGAGACAGGGGGCATGTCTGAAGCTTTCTTT	CASRDETGGMSEAFF
18	-	-	TRBV12-5	TRBJ1-3	TGTGCTAGTGGGTTGCTTTCCCCCTCGATGAGATTTGGAAACACCATATATTTT	CASGLLSPSMRFGNTIYF
14	TRBD2	-	TRBV5-8	TRBJ2-1	TGTGCCAGCAGCTTTCGTAGCGGGAGCAATGAGCAGTTCTTC	CASSFRSGSNEQFF
12	-	few	TRBV19	TRBJ1-2	TGTGCCAGTAGCGAGAGAGGCTATGGCTACACCTTC	CASSERGYGYTF
15	-	-	TRBV27	TRBJ1-1	TGTGCCAGCAGTTTAGTCCGCGAGACGGGGACTGAAGCTTTCTTT	CASSLVRETGTEAFF
16	-	-	TRBV15	TRBJ2-7	TGTGCCACCAGCAGAGATGTTGAGCTTACCTACTACGAGCAGTACTTC	CATSRDVELTYYEQYF
13	-	-	TRBV30	TRBJ1-2	TGTGCCTGGAGTGTAGAGGCTAACTATGGCTACACCTTC	CAWSVEANYGYTF
15	-	-	TRBV9	TRBJ2-2	TGTGCCAGCAGCTCACGGGTCACGGGCACCGGGGAGCTGTTTTTT	CASSSRVTGTGELFF
18	TRBD2	-	TRBV3-1/TRBV3-2	TRBJ2-1	TGTGCCAGCAGCCTCGGGACTAGCGGGATGAGCTCCTACAATGAGCAGTTCTTC	CASSLGTSGMSSYNEQFF
16	-	-	TRBV15	TRBJ2-1	TGTGCCACCAGCCGTCACGGCGGAAGCTCCTACAATGAGCAGTTCTTC	CATSRHGGSSYNEQFF
15	-	-	TRBV6-4	TRBJ2-3	TGTGCCAGCAGTGTGCTGCTAGCTGGCACAGATACGCAGTATTTT	CASSVLLAGTDTQYF
15	-	-	TRBV25-1	TRBJ2-6	TGTGCCAGCAGTGATACCCGGAGGGGGGCCAACGTCCTGACTTTC	CASSDTRRGANVLTF
15	TRBD2	-	TRBV20-1	TRBJ2-7	TGCAGTGCTAGTAACCCTAGCGGGAACGACTACGAGCAGTACTTC	CSASNPSGNDYEQYF
13	-	-	TRBV19	TRBJ2-1	TGTGCCAGTAGTATAAACGAGGCTCATGAGCAGTTCTTC	CASSINEAHEQFF
15	TRBD2	-	TRBV3-1/TRBV3-2	TRBJ2-1	TGTGCCAGCTCCAACCTAGCGGGAGCCTACAATGAGCAGTTCTTC	CASSNLAGAYNEQFF
15	TRBD1	-	TRBV27	TRBJ1-1	TGTGCCAGCAGTTTCCTGGACAGGGACGACACTGAAGCTTTCTTT	CASSFLDRDDTEAFF